These 25 T cell receptor beta chains originate from one sample sequenced in a study of T cell responses to AZD1222 COVID-19 vaccine. Generated by immunoSEQ multiplex PCR, the TCRdb table keeps only in-frame clones and is missing some. The sample records about 110,000 clones, over 85% being singletons. Sequencing was performed on peripheral blood, taken 28 days after the second AZD1222 dose. These TCRs come from an adult who received the AZD1222 COVID-19 vaccine.

The chain combines TRBV19 with TRBJ2-7, with D possibly TRBD2 on 7 matching bases. Germline CDR1 reads LNHDA; CDR2 reads SQIVND (reference sequence). Trimming shortened V by 6 bases and J by 3 bases, and 18 bases separated the two germline ends. The CDR3 runs to 15 residues. The CDR3 nucleotides read TGTGCCAGTAGACCCCCTGGGGGGGGCGGCTACGAGCAGTACTTC. Its protein is CASRPPGGGGYEQYF.

V usage is TRBV3-1 (or the pseudogene TRBV3-2) and J usage is TRBJ2-7; 7 bases are shared with TRBD1. CDR1 LGHDT and CDR2 YNNKEL come from the germline V gene (reference sequence). The CDR3 has 15 amino acids. V lost 0 bases and J lost 3; bases outside the gene matches: 5. CDR3 region: CASSQDSDRDYEQYF. DNA of the CDR3: TGTGCCAGCAGCCAAGATTCCGACAGGGACTACGAGCAGTACTTC.

This chain connects TRBV29-1 to TRBJ1-2; no clear D. Germline V lookup: CDR1 SQVTM, CDR2 ANQGSEA. V shed 8 bases and J shed 2 bases, with 15 bases lying between them. The CDR3 spans 13 residues. The DNA of the CDR3 is TGCAGCCCCTCGGAAGCCCAAAACTATGGCTACACCTTC. As protein: CSPSEAQNYGYTF.

This chain connects TRBV4-2 to TRBJ1-5; D ambiguous. Trimming left V 1 base short and J 6 bases short, with 7 bases between. CDR1 is LGHNA and CDR2 is YNFKEQ in the germline V gene. This CDR3 has 13 amino acids. CDR3 in DNA: TGTGCCAGCAGCCAAGTTTCCGTTCAGCCCCAGCATTTT. It codes for CASSQVSVQPQHF.

The V call is TRBV13, the J call TRBJ1-4; 9 bases line up with TRBD1. CDR3 length equals 14 residues. In germline, CDR1 is PRHDT, CDR2 FYEKMQ (reference sequence). V shed 5 bases and J 8 bases; nucleotides not matched to a gene: 6. CDR3 sequence (DNA): TGTGCCAGCAGCCACAGGGGGCTTCGGGAAAAACTGTTTTTT. As protein: CASSHRGLREKLFF.

V and J are TRBV10-3 and TRBJ2-7; TRBD1 might be the D (5 bases). Deletions cut 3 bases from V and 0 bases from J, with 9 bases between. This CDR3 has 14 amino acids. CDR1 and CDR2 (germline): ENHRY, SYGVKD. The CDR3 is CAISDRESSYEQYF. The CDR3 DNA reads as TGTGCCATCAGTGACAGGGAAAGCTCCTACGAGCAGTACTTC.

The rearrangement links TRBV7-8 to TRBJ1-6, with D unclear. V lost 8 bases to trimming and J lost 9 bases, with 11 bases between them. This CDR3 has 12 residues. CDR1 is SGHVS and CDR2 is FQNEAQ in the germline V gene. CDR3 bases: TGTGCCAGCGGCCTTAGGAGTTCACCCCTCCACTTT. This codes for CASGLRSSPLHF.

The chain has TRBV19 and TRBJ2-2; perhaps D is TRBD1 or TRBD2 (5 bases each). V was shortened by 3 bases and J by 6 bases, with 11 bases between the two germline ends. The CDR3 sequence is 14 residues long. The germline V gene has CDR1 LNHDA and CDR2 SQIVND (reference sequence). The CDR3 spells CASSIWGFSGELFF. DNA of the CDR3: TGTGCCAGTAGTATTTGGGGGTTTTCCGGGGAGCTGTTTTTT.

The V call is TRBV6-2 or TRBV6-3, the J call TRBJ1-1; 9 nucleotides agree with TRBD1. The J segment lost 1 base and the V segment lost 0 bases, leaving 6 bases of the junction unmatched. This CDR3 has 17 residues. CDR1 is MNHEY, CDR2 SVGEGT, per germline. The chain's CDR3 is CASSYSQGALGNTEAFF. In nucleotides, the CDR3 is TGTGCCAGCAGTTACTCACAGGGGGCATTGGGGAACACTGAAGCTTTCTTT.

The chain employs TRBV12-5 and TRBJ1-3; D is possibly TRBD1 (5 bases). Germline values: CDR1 LGHNT, CDR2 FRNRAP. CDR3 length: 16 amino acids. Trimming took 2 bases from V and 3 from J, leaving 14 bases between them. The CDR3 loop is CASGLHLGGVGNTIYF. In nucleotides, the CDR3 is TGTGCTAGTGGTTTGCACCTGGGGGGGGTTGGAAACACCATATATTTT.

The chain employs TRBV6-5 and TRBJ2-7; D remains unclear. There are 13 residues in the CDR3. V was trimmed by 6 bases and J by 3 bases, leaving 12 bases between them. Germline V lookup: CDR1 MNHEY, CDR2 SVGAGI. CDR3 DNA sequence: TGTGCCAGCAGGACCGATAGGCGCTACGAGCAGTACTTC. It translates to CASRTDRRYEQYF.

The chain joins TRBV4-3 to TRBJ1-3, with no clear D. CDR1 and CDR2 from the germline V gene are LGHNA and YSLEER. Trimming stripped 0 bases from V and 3 bases from J, with 12 bases between. There are 16 residues in the CDR3. The CDR3 region has the DNA TGCGCCAGCAGCCAAGAAAGCTCTGGTAATGGAAACACCATATATTTT. This translates into CASSQESSGNGNTIYF.

This chain connects TRBV11-2 to TRBJ2-5, with TRBD2 as a possible D gene (6 bases). Trimming left V 5 bases short and J 1 base short, with 17 bases between. Germline loops: CDR1 SGHAT, CDR2 FQNNGV. The CDR3 is 16 residues long. The chain's CDR3 is CASSPLLRGRQETQYF. CDR3 DNA: TGTGCCAGCAGCCCCCTGTTGCGGGGTCGCCAAGAGACCCAGTACTTC.

The gene calls are TRBV9 and TRBJ1-2, with D perhaps matching TRBD1 (6 bases). V was shortened by 4 bases and J by 2 bases, with 9 bases between the two germline ends. This CDR3 spans 13 amino acids. Per germline, CDR1 SGDLS and CDR2 YYNGEE. CDR3 in amino acids: CASSKDRNYGYTF. CDR3 in DNA: TGTGCCAGCAGCAAGGACAGAAACTATGGCTACACCTTC. The complete variable domain, with remaining parts taken from reference TRBV9 and TRBJ1-2, reads DSGVTQTPKHLITATGQRVTLRCSPRSGDLSVYWYQQSLDQGLQFLIQYYNGEERAKGNILERFSAQQFPDLHSELNLSSLELGDSALYFCASSKDRNYGYTFGSGTRLTVV.

The rearrangement links TRBV11-2 to TRBJ2-7; D is possibly TRBD1 (6 bases). Trimming took off 1 base at V and 5 bases at J, with 18 bases between the two ends. CDR1 and CDR2 from the germline V gene are SGHAT and FQNNGV. CDR3 length: 16 residues. The CDR3 sequence is CASSLVSGGEIHEQYF. The CDR3 nucleotides are TGTGCCAGCAGCTTAGTTTCTGGGGGCGAGATCCACGAGCAGTACTTC.

For this clone: An end of the junction differs from the germline gene, which may be a read error. This chain joins TRBV11-3 and TRBJ2-1, with 8 bases that match TRBD1. This CDR3 region has 12 residues. Germline CDR1 and CDR2: SGHNT and YENEEA. The DNA for the CDR3 is TGTGCCAGCGACAGGGGTGCGGGATCCGTCGTCTTC. This sequence encodes CASDRGAGSVVF.

This clone has just a few counts. The chain has TRBV5-6 and TRBJ1-4; D perhaps matches TRBD1 (5 bases). The CDR3 runs 14 residues. Germline V gene sequence: CDR1 SGHDT, CDR2 YYEEEE. Trimming shortened V by 0 bases and J by 4 bases, and 7 bases separated the two germline ends. DNA for the CDR3: TGTGCCAGCAGCTTGGGACAGTATAATGAAAAACTGTTTTTT. Encoded protein: CASSLGQYNEKLFF.

This clone was recorded a few times. This chain joins TRBV6-4 and TRBJ2-1; 8 positions agree with TRBD2. Looked up from germline, CDR1 is MRHNA and CDR2 is SNTAGT. The ends lost 3 bases at V and 5 bases at J; junction bases unmatched: 6. The CDR3 totals 15 residues. This CDR3 is CASSEDTSGHNEQFF. The DNA of the CDR3 is TGTGCCAGCAGTGAGGACACTAGCGGCCACAATGAGCAGTTCTTC.

Worth noting for this clone: Distinct nucleotide sequences in the sample also encode this CDR3. The chain joins TRBV27 to TRBJ2-2, with TRBD2 matching over 7 bases. Losses at the gene ends were 10 bases for V and 6 bases for J; bases not matched to a gene: 5. The germline CDR1 and CDR2 sequences are MNHEY and SMNVEV (reference sequence). The CDR3 has 12 amino acids. The CDR3 region is CATRRGAGELFF. The DNA of the CDR3 is TGTGCCACCCGACGGGGGGCCGGGGAGCTGTTTTTT.

The chain has TRBV19 and TRBJ2-7, with 10 bases fitting TRBD1. The V gene end was trimmed by 8 bases and the J gene end by 4 bases; junction bases not matched to a gene: 8. CDR1 is LNHDA and CDR2 is SQIVND in the germline V gene (reference sequence). This CDR3 spans 14 amino acids. The DNA for the CDR3 is TGTGCCAGTGGAGAGACAGGGGGCGTTTACGAGCAGTACTTC. This encodes CASGETGGVYEQYF.

This chain uses TRBV3-1 (or the pseudogene TRBV3-2) with TRBJ2-2; the match to TRBD1 covers 7 bases. The germline CDR1 and CDR2 sequences are LGHDT and YNNKEL (reference sequence). Germline trimming cut 1 base from V and 7 bases from J; bases unmatched to any gene: 9. This CDR3 contains 16 residues. The CDR3 DNA is TGTGCCAGCAGCCAAGCCACCGGGACAGTTGGCGGGGAGCTGTTTTTT. Translated: CASSQATGTVGGELFF.

The chain carries TRBV7-8 and TRBJ1-1; 8 bases fit TRBD1. Losses at the gene ends were 5 bases for V and 4 bases for J; bases not matched to a gene: 6. CDR3 size: 14 residues. CDR1 SGHVS and CDR2 FQNEAQ come from the germline V gene. The DNA for the CDR3 is TGTGCCAGCAGCACAACCAGGGGGCGCACTGAAGCTTTCTTT. Its translation: CASSTTRGRTEAFF.

The V call is TRBV5-4, the J call TRBJ2-3; 8 bases line up with TRBD1. The CDR3 is 19 residues long. Germline V gene sequence: CDR1 SGHNT, CDR2 YYREEE (reference sequence). With 2 bases clipped from V and 0 bases from J, the junction kept 14 bases outside the gene matches. In nucleotides, the CDR3 is TGTGCCAGCAGCTTCCCCCCCTCCGGGACAGGTACTAGCACAGATACGCAGTATTTT. As protein: CASSFPPSGTGTSTDTQYF.

J is TRBJ1-6 and V is TRBV28, with 8 bases matching TRBD1. Germline loops: CDR1 MDHEN, CDR2 SYDVKM. This CDR3 is 15 amino acids long. Trimming cost V 4 bases and J 5 bases; bases outside gene matches: 4. CDR3 in DNA: TGTGCCAGCAGTTCCGGACAGGGTGATAATTCACCCCTCCACTTT. It is translated as CASSSGQGDNSPLHF. The complete variable domain, with remaining parts taken from reference TRBV28 and TRBJ1-6, reads DVKVTQSSRYLVKRTGEKVFLECVQDMDHENMFWYRQDPGLGLRLIYFSYDVKMKEKGDIPEGYSVSREKKERFSLILESASTNQTSMYLCASSSGQGDNSPLHFGNGTRLTVT.

The rearrangement links TRBV28 to TRBJ2-7; 8 bases are shared with TRBD2. The CDR3 is made up of 16 amino acids. Germline CDR1 reads MDHEN; CDR2 reads SYDVKM. V lost 4 bases to trimming and J lost 2 bases; unmatched junction nucleotides: 10. CDR3 region: CASSYPPWRGAYEQYF. CDR3 in DNA: TGTGCCAGCAGTTACCCCCCCTGGCGGGGGGCCTACGAGCAGTACTTC. Supplemented by reference TRBV28 and TRBJ2-7, the full variable domain reads DVKVTQSSRYLVKRTGEKVFLECVQDMDHENMFWYRQDPGLGLRLIYFSYDVKMKEKGDIPEGYSVSREKKERFSLILESASTNQTSMYLCASSYPPWRGAYEQYFGPGTRLTVT.